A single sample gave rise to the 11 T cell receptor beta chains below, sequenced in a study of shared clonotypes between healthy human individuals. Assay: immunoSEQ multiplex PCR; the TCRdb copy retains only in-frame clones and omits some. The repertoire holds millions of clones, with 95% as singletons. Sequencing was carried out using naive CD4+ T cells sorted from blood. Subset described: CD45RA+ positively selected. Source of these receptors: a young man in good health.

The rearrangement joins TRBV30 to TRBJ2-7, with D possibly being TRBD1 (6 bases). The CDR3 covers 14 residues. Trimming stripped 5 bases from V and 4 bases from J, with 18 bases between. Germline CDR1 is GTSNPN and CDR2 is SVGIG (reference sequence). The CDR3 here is CAWLPPGQVYEQYF. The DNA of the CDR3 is TGTGCCTGGCTCCCTCCGGGACAAGTATACGAGCAGTACTTC.

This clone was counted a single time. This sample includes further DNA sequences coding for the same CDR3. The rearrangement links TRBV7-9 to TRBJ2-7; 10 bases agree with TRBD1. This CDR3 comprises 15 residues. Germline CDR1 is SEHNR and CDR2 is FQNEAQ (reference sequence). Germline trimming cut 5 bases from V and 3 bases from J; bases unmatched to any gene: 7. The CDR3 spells CASSPRDRGSYEQYF. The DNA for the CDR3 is TGTGCCAGCAGCCCCCGGGACAGGGGAAGCTACGAGCAGTACTTC.

The CDR3 coding sequence is TGTGCCAGCCGTTTCAGGGGAGCCGGGGAGCTGTTTTTT. As protein: CASRFRGAGELFF. V usage is TRBV2 and J usage is TRBJ2-2; D possibly corresponds to TRBD1 (6 bases). CDR3 length equals 13 residues. From germline, CDR1 is SNHLY and CDR2 FYNNEI. V dropped 8 bases and J dropped 6 bases, with 13 bases sitting between them.

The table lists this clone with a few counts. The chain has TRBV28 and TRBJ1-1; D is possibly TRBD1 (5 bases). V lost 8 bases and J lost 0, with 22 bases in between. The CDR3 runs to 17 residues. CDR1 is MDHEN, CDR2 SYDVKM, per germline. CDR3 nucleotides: TGTGCCAGCTCCCCGGTCGGGCAGGGTCACATGAACACTGAAGCTTTCTTT. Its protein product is CASSPVGQGHMNTEAFF.

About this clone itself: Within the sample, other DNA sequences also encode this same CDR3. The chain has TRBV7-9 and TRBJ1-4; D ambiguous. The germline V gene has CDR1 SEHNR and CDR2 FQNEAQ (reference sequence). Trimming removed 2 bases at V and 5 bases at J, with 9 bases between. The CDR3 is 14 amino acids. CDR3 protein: CASSLRTENEKLFF. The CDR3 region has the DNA TGTGCCAGCAGCTTAAGAACGGAGAATGAAAAACTGTTTTTT.

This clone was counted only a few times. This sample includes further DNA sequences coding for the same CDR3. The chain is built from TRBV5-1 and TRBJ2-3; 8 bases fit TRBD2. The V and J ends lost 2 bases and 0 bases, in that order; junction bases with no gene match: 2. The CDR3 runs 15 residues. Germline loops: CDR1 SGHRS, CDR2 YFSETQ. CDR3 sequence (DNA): TGCGCCAGCAGCTTTAGCGGGGCTAGCACAGATACGCAGTATTTT. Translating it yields CASSFSGASTDTQYF.

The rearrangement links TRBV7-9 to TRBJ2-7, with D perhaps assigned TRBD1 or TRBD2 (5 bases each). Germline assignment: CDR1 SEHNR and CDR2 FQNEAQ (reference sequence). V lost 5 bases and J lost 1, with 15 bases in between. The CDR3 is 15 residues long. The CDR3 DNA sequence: TGTGCCAGCAGCCCCGGGACGGATTTTTCCTACGAGCAGTACTTC. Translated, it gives CASSPGTDFSYEQYF.

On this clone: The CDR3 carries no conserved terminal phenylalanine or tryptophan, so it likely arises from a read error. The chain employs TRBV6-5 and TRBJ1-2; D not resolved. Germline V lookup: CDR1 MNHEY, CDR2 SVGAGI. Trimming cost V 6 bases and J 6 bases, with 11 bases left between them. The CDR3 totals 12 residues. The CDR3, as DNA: TGTGCCAGCAGCCGCGGTAGGGATGGCTACACCCTC. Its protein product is CASSRGRDGYTL.

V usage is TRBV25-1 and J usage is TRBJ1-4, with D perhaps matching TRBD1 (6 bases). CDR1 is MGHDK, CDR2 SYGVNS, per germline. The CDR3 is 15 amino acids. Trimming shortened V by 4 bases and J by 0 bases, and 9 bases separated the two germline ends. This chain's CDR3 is CASSAQGPTNEKLFF. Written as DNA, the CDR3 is TGTGCCAGCAGTGCACAGGGCCCAACTAATGAAAAACTGTTTTTT.

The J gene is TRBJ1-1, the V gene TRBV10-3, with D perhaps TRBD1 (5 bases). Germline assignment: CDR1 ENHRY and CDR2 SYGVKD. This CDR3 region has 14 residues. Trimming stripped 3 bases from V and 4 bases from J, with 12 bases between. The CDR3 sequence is CAISEGVGSTEAFF. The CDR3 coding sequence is TGTGCCATCAGTGAAGGGGTGGGGAGCACTGAAGCTTTCTTT.

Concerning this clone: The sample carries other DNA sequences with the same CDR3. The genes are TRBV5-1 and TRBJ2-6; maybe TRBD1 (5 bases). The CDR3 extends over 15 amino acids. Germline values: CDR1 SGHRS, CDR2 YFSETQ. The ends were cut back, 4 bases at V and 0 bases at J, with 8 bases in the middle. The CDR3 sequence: CASSLDSSGANVLTF. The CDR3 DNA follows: TGCGCCAGCAGCCTAGACAGCTCTGGGGCCAACGTCCTGACTTTC. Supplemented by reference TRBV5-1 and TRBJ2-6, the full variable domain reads KAGVTQTPRYLIKTRGQQVTLSCSPISGHRSVSWYQQTPGQGLQFLFEYFSETQRNKGNFPGRFSGRQFSNSRSEMNVSTLELGDSALYLCASSLDSSGANVLTFGAGSRLTVL.